Here is one TCR beta chain with its context. Its antigen is unknown. This sample is part of a study of cytomegalovirus exposure and HLA in healthy donors. Study-level findings and limits: CMV antigen specificity was confirmed in vitro for a few CMV-associated chains.

With 60 Vbeta and 13 Jbeta primers, the PCR was carried out. Libraries were prepared by immunoSEQ multiplex PCR; TCRdb keeps only in-frame clonotypes and omits some of them. The sample shows approximately 100,000 clones, around 79% of them seen only once. This CDR3 has 14 residues. The J segment lost 3 bases and the V segment lost 3 bases, leaving 0 bases of the junction unmatched. Germline V gives CDR1 WSHSY, CDR2 SAAADI. Sample: PBMCs. The chain joins TRBV10-2 to TRBJ2-7; TRBD2 matches 12 bases. This sequence was found in a man aged 55 to 69 in good health and CMV-seropositive. The CDR3 coding sequence is TGCGCCAGCAGTGAACTAGCGGGGGGCTACGAGCAGTACTTC. Its translation: CASSELAGGYEQYF.